The source of this T cell receptor (beta chain) is a study of tumor and adjacent non-tumor tissue in lung cancer. Study summary: The patients, around 10 men and roughly 5 women, were roughly 30 to 80 with stage I to III disease. Study-level points and caveats: In normal lung, the top 100 clones were significantly more dominant than in tumor.

RNA was extracted from bulk tissue without any cell sorting. This non-tumor lung sample came from over 3 cm beyond the tumor edge. TCRbeta libraries were built with three rounds of nested PCR, modified from ARM-PCR. TCRdb recomputed calls from the multiplex PCR reads with MiXCR, one row per CDR3 protein. The repertoire holds 75,000 to 95,000 distinct CDR3 sequences, roughly three quarters seen once, with 21% in the top ten. On this clonotype: Its cognate antigen is unknown. Germline is not matched at one junction end, which may reflect a read error.

The source is a woman aged 50 to 65 with non-small cell lung cancer. The specimen was distant non-tumor lung tissue.

The CDR3 here is CGSSLVPPGDHTQYF. The DNA for the CDR3 is TGTGGCAGCAGCTTAGTACCCCCTGGGGACCATACGCAGTATTTT. The chain recombines TRBV11-2 with TRBJ2-3; D is perhaps TRBD1 or TRBD2 (5 bases each). Germline lookup yields CDR1 SGHAT and CDR2 FQNNGV. CDR3 size: 15 residues.